A selection of T cell receptor beta chains follows, all from one sample in a study of blood T cell repertoires in COVID-19. Generated by immunoSEQ multiplex PCR, the TCRdb table keeps only in-frame clones and is missing some. This table holds under 550,000 clones, approximately 90% found once. The sample taken for sequencing was peripheral blood. These receptors were collected from a man aged 18 to 35 with COVID-19, enrolled during active disease. Each CDR3 is given with its conserved first and last residue. The order of the fields is J gene, V gene, D gene, clone size, CDR3 protein, CDR3 DNA. D genes are given only for firm matches. Clone size is stated in some rows and not others, as once, few, many or a class when expanded.

TRBJ2-7	TRBV7-8	TRBD1	few	CASSLRGHSSYEQYF	TGTGCCAGCAGCTTAAGGGGGCACAGCTCCTACGAGCAGTACTTC
TRBJ2-5	TRBV19	TRBD1	.	CASSTLGTGRGETQYF	TGTGCCAGTAGCACACTCGGGACAGGGAGGGGAGAGACCCAGTACTTC
TRBJ1-2	TRBV6-5	.	.	CASTPGNYGYTF	TGTGCCAGCACCCCGGGGAACTATGGCTACACCTTC
TRBJ2-1	TRBV28	.	.	CASRARNNEQFF	TGTGCCAGCAGGGCTAGAAACAATGAGCAGTTCTTC
TRBJ2-7	TRBV24-1	TRBD1	.	CATSDPGQGTYEQYF	TGTGCCACCAGTGATCCCGGACAGGGGACCTACGAGCAGTACTTC
TRBJ1-5	TRBV15	.	few	CATSRGTARGGNQPQHF	TGTGCCACCAGCAGAGGGACAGCCAGAGGGGGCAATCAGCCCCAGCATTTT
TRBJ1-1	TRBV5-6	.	.	CASSFRRTEAFF	TGTGCCAGCAGCTTTAGGAGAACTGAAGCTTTCTTT
TRBJ1-1	TRBV6-5	TRBD1	.	CASRQGLYTEAFF	TGTGCCAGCAGACAGGGGCTGTACACTGAAGCTTTCTTT
TRBJ2-7	TRBV12-3/TRBV12-4	.	.	CASRSARYEQYF	TGTGCCAGCAGGTCCGCGAGGTACGAGCAGTACTTC
TRBJ1-6	TRBV18	TRBD1	.	CASSLGQYNSPLHF	TGTGCCAGCTCACTGGGACAGTATAATTCACCCCTCCACTTT
TRBJ2-2	TRBV5-5	TRBD1	.	CASFRQGNTGELFF	TGTGCCAGCTTCCGACAGGGTAACACCGGGGAGCTGTTTTTT
TRBJ2-3	TRBV20-1	.	.	CSASKAGLDTQYF	TGCAGTGCTAGTAAGGCGGGATTAGATACGCAGTATTTT
TRBJ2-5	TRBV11-2	.	.	CASSSSGLQETQYF	TGTGCCAGCAGCTCCTCAGGGCTACAAGAGACCCAGTACTTC
TRBJ1-5	TRBV7-6	.	.	CASSFGGSQPQHF	TGTGCCAGCAGCTTCGGGGGAAGTCAGCCCCAGCATTTT
TRBJ1-1	TRBV7-3	TRBD1	.	CASSTRDREEAFF	TGTGCCAGCAGCACCCGGGACAGGGAAGAAGCTTTCTTT
TRBJ2-7	TRBV3-1/TRBV3-2	.	once	CASSSGSEQYF	TGTGCCAGCAGCTCCGGGAGCGAGCAGTACTTC
TRBJ2-6	TRBV27	.	.	CASSRTHSGANVLTF	TGTGCCAGCAGCCGAACACACTCTGGGGCCAACGTCCTGACTTTC
TRBJ2-7	TRBV10-3	.	.	CAISLDSLYEQYF	TGTGCCATCAGTCTGGACAGTCTTTACGAGCAGTACTTC
TRBJ2-7	TRBV5-6	.	.	CASSLDWAGASYEQYF	TGTGCCAGCAGCTTGGATTGGGCAGGGGCCTCCTACGAGCAGTACTTC
TRBJ2-5	TRBV3-1/TRBV3-2	TRBD2	.	CASSRGLARETQYF	TGTGCCAGCAGCCGCGGACTAGCGAGGGAGACCCAGTACTTC
TRBJ2-7	TRBV12-3/TRBV12-4	.	.	CASSLLVAGEQYF	TGTGCCAGCAGTTTACTAGTTGCGGGAGAGCAGTACTTC
TRBJ2-3	TRBV3-1/TRBV3-2	TRBD2	.	CASSQERLAGGPSDTQYF	TGTGCCAGCAGCCAGGAACGACTAGCGGGAGGGCCCTCGGATACGCAGTATTTT